This T cell receptor beta chain is from a study of T cells in localized non-small cell lung cancer. Study-wide points: Increased T cell density in blood showed an association with longer overall survival. Turning up in adjacent lung were a median around 60 of the top 100 tumor clones.

Points on this clone: Its antigen remains unknown.

Per the germline V gene, CDR1 is SGHNT and CDR2 is YYREEE (reference sequence). Trimming removed 4 bases from V and 3 bases from J; junction bases left unmatched: 3. This CDR3 is 14 amino acids long. Method: immunoSEQ multiplex PCR; TCRdb's copy keeps in-frame clones and lacks some. The data show 23,000 or so clones, about 90% seen once. The V and J genes are TRBV5-4 and TRBJ1-2, with 10 nucleotides matching TRBD1. The sequence derives from a male donor aged 60 or over with stage II squamous cell lung carcinoma. Sequenced material: peripheral blood, taken before any cancer treatment. This CDR3 reads CASSRGQGDYGYTF. As DNA, the CDR3 is TGTGCCAGCAGCCGCGGACAGGGGGACTATGGCTACACCTTC.